This T cell receptor beta chain is from a study of naive and memory T cell subsets. The beta constant-region primer was an equimolar mix of two oligonucleotides covering TRBC1 and TRBC2. Ligated cDNA was amplified by four rounds of PCR with nested alpha and beta constant-region primers and SP2. TCRdb independently ran MiXCR on the UMI-ligation and nested PCR reads; one entry per CDR3 protein. Of just over 80,000 distinct CDR3 sequences in the sample, around 9% are singletons; the top ten hold 1.2%. This clonotype has only a few counts. The origin of this receptor is a human donor in good health. Sequencing was carried out using naive CD8+ T cells from blood.

For the CDR3, the DNA is TGTGCCAGCAGTGAAGAGGCGGGCCCTTCCTACAATGAGCAGTTCTTC. Its protein product is CASSEEAGPSYNEQFF. This chain links TRBV27 with TRBJ2-1, with D maybe TRBD2 (5 bases). From germline, CDR1 is MNHEY and CDR2 SMNVEV (reference sequence). The CDR3 has 16 amino acids. Trimming took off 5 bases at V and 1 base at J, with 15 bases between the two ends.